This T cell receptor (beta chain) was recorded in a study of blood T cell repertoires in COVID-19. Seattle enrolled patients during active infection and tracked them longitudinally. As handled by the study authors: Cell counts per sample came from amplifying reference gene primers. Data came from immunoSEQ multiplex PCR; TCRdb stores just in-frame clones and leaves some out. V and J calls and clone size follow that table, whereas D and trimming were derived from the DNA. The sample has approximately 200,000 clones, about 85% seen once. In this sample, this clone turned up a few times. CDR3 length equals 15 residues. Germline V lookup: CDR1 MNHEY, CDR2 SVGEGT. The ends lost 4 bases at V and 9 bases at J; junction bases unmatched: 9.

This sequence originates from a woman aged 40 to 50 with COVID-19, enrolled during active disease. The source material was peripheral blood. The chain uses TRBV6-2 or TRBV6-3 and TRBJ2-1, with TRBD2 matching 10 bases. DNA of the CDR3: TGTGCCAGCAGTTGGACTAGCGGAAAGGCCAGTGAGCAGTTCTTC. This gives the protein CASSWTSGKASEQFF.